These 26 T cell receptor beta chains came from one sample sequenced in a study of persistence of HIV-infected CD4 T cells (dated by TCRdb to between 2020 and 2021). The antigens these receptors bind are not known. The immunoSEQ hsTCRB assay version 4 in survey mode was used to sequence TCRbeta repertoires from genomic DNA. Sourced from immuneACCESS, this table was stored by TCRdb with only in-frame sequences that have V and J called. A share of the clones is absent; for the studies checked, an unresolved V gene accounts for under half, and the remainder has no known explanation. Within this sample are approximately 13,000 clones, with about three quarters of them counted one time only. The ten largest account for about 18% of the sample. Taken with the paper, the label for treatment or condition translates to: suppressive antiretroviral therapy. Lysates of CMV-infected fibroblasts were used at 10 ug/mL for cell stimulation. CD4+ T cells that responded were sorted based on upregulation of both CD40 ligand and CD69.

This sample comprised CD4+ T cells sorted from PBMCs after approximately 19-hour stimulation, obtained from a patient who received antiretroviral therapy. Sample cell subset or site, as interpreted from the label and publication: CD40L+CD69+ CD4 T cells responding to CMV lysate. The receptor source for this set is an adult man with HIV who was CMV-seropositive.

By share, this clone ranks as medium-sized (0.01 to 0.1%). CDR3 amino acids: CASSRQGLNTEAFF. The CDR3 DNA sequence: TGTGCCAGCAGCCGACAGGGCTTGAACACTGAAGCTTTCTTT. The chain employs TRBV7-6 and TRBJ1-1, with TRBD1 matching over 7 bases. The CDR3 is made up of 14 amino acids. J gave up 0 bases and V 5 bases, and 3 bases lay outside the gene matches. Germline V lookup: CDR1 SGHVS, CDR2 FNYEAQ. Full variable domain (outside the CDR3, taken from reference TRBV7-6 and TRBJ1-1): GAGVSQSPRYKVTKRGQDVALRCDPISGHVSLYWYRQALGQGPEFLTYFNYEAQQDKSGLPNDRFSAERPEGSISTLTIQRTEQRDSAMYRCASSRQGLNTEAFFGQGTRLTVV.

A word on this clone: Other DNA variants within this sample encode the same CDR3. V gene TRBV5-1 combines with J gene TRBJ1-5; a weak D match, TRBD1 (5 bases). Germline V lookup: CDR1 SGHRS, CDR2 YFSETQ. Trimming pared 0 bases from V and 2 bases from J, leaving 12 bases between. The CDR3 is 16 residues long. CDR3 sequence: CASSLGHGDGNQPQHF. DNA for the CDR3: TGCGCCAGCAGCTTGGGACATGGGGACGGCAATCAGCCCCAGCATTTT.

The rearrangement links TRBV5-1 to TRBJ1-4; TRBD1 is a possible D gene (5 bases). The length of the CDR3 is 16 residues. The V end lost 4 bases, the J end lost 5 bases, and 18 bases lay between the germline ends. CDR1 and CDR2 (germline): SGHRS, YFSETQ. The CDR3 here is CASSIGGGGTNEKLFF. In nucleotides, the CDR3 is TGCGCCAGCAGCATCGGAGGCGGGGGAACAAATGAAAAACTGTTTTTT.

The V gene is TRBV29-1, the J gene TRBJ2-1; 11 bases are a match to TRBD1. Germline CDR1 reads SQVTM; CDR2 reads ANQGSEA. V lost 4 bases to trimming and J lost 7 bases; unmatched junction nucleotides: 3. CDR3 length: 13 amino acids. The CDR3 sequence: CSVAGQGGNEQFF. CDR3 sequence (DNA): TGCAGCGTTGCGGGACAGGGGGGGAATGAGCAGTTCTTC.

The rearrangement uses TRBV5-1 and TRBJ2-4; 7 nucleotides align to TRBD2. Looked up from germline, CDR1 is SGHRS and CDR2 is YFSETQ. V lost 2 bases to trimming and J lost 5 bases; unmatched junction nucleotides: 16. This CDR3 region has 18 residues. CDR3 amino acids: CASSFTGGSGPVQNIQYF. The CDR3 nucleotides are TGCGCCAGCAGCTTTACCGGGGGTAGCGGGCCCGTGCAAAACATTCAGTACTTC. Combining the CDR3 with reference TRBV5-1 and TRBJ2-4 gives the whole variable domain KAGVTQTPRYLIKTRGQQVTLSCSPISGHRSVSWYQQTPGQGLQFLFEYFSETQRNKGNFPGRFSGRQFSNSRSEMNVSTLELGDSALYLCASSFTGGSGPVQNIQYFGAGTRLSVL.

This clone was observed a handful of times. The chain has TRBV14 and TRBJ1-6; D is possibly TRBD1 (6 bases). CDR1 is SGHDN and CDR2 is FVKESK in the germline V gene. CDR3 length: 15 amino acids. The V end was cut by 4 bases, the J end by 10 bases, with 17 bases between. CDR3 nucleotides: TGTGCCAGCAGCCGGAGCGGGGCAGGGGTCTCACCCCTCCACTTT. Translating gives CASSRSGAGVSPLHF.

The rearrangement joins TRBV28 to TRBJ1-2; the match to TRBD1 covers 11 bases. From germline, CDR1 is MDHEN and CDR2 SYDVKM. Trimming took 2 bases from V and 5 from J; bases not matched to a gene: 10. This CDR3 spans 17 amino acids. The CDR3 is CASSLGTGGALRYGYTF. In nucleotides, the CDR3 is TGTGCCAGCAGTTTAGGGACAGGGGGGGCCTTGAGGTATGGCTACACCTTC.

The V and J genes are TRBV7-9 and TRBJ2-7; 7 bases are a match to TRBD1. The CDR3 has 16 amino acids. V was clipped by 5 bases and J by 0 bases; unmatched bases: 10. Germline CDR1 reads SEHNR; CDR2 reads FQNEAQ (reference sequence). CDR3 DNA sequence: TGTGCCAGCAGCCCCCGACAGGGTACCAACTCCTACGAGCAGTACTTC. Protein: CASSPRQGTNSYEQYF.

The CDR3 bases are TGCAGTGCTAGTTCCTGGAGAGGGGGCGGCACAGATACGCAGTATTTT. Encoded protein: CSASSWRGGGTDTQYF. The gene calls are TRBV20-1 and TRBJ2-3; TRBD1 matches 7 bases. This CDR3 region has 16 residues. V lost 3 bases to trimming and J lost 1 base; unmatched junction nucleotides: 10. The V gene's germline CDR1 is DFQATT and CDR2 SNEGSKA (reference sequence).

The rearrangement links TRBV5-4 to TRBJ1-2, with 8 positions matching TRBD1. This CDR3 is 15 amino acids long. V dropped 5 bases and J dropped 5; count of bases not matched to a gene: 11. The germline CDR1 and CDR2 sequences are SGHNT and YYREEE (reference sequence). The DNA for the CDR3 is TGTGCCAGCAGGGGGCCCCCAGGGGGCGCTTATGGCTACACCTTC. Amino acid sequence: CASRGPPGGAYGYTF.

The chain couples TRBV2 to TRBJ2-1; 8 positions agree with TRBD2. The CDR3 has 14 residues. V dropped 7 bases and J dropped 9; count of bases not matched to a gene: 11. From germline, CDR1 is SNHLY and CDR2 FYNNEI. The CDR3 coding sequence is TGTGCCAGCACAACCAACCGGGGGGGAGGTGAGCAGTTCTTC. This sequence encodes CASTTNRGGGEQFF.

V is TRBV2 and J is TRBJ1-6; D is unresolved. V was pared by 6 bases and J by 0 bases, with 6 bases between. Germline V gene data show CDR1 as SNHLY and CDR2 as FYNNEI. The CDR3 length is 14 residues. The CDR3 bases are TGTGCCAGCAGGGGGAGCTCCTATAATTCACCCCTCCACTTT. Amino acids: CASRGSSYNSPLHF.

The rearrangement joins TRBV7-2 to TRBJ1-2; 8 nucleotides match TRBD1. After removal of 8 bases from V and 4 bases from J, the junction contained 12 bases not matched to a gene. The CDR3 has 15 amino acids. Germline lookup yields CDR1 SGHTA and CDR2 FQGNSA. The CDR3 DNA sequence: TGTGCCAGCCGAGCCCCAGGGGGCCTGGCCTATGGCTACACCTTC. Residues: CASRAPGGLAYGYTF.

This chain joins TRBV27 and TRBJ2-1; 10 nucleotides line up with TRBD1. The germline CDR1 and CDR2 sequences are MNHEY and SMNVEV (reference sequence). There are 17 residues in the CDR3. V lost 4 bases to trimming and J lost 3 bases; unmatched junction nucleotides: 9. CDR3 in DNA: TGTGCCAGCAGTTGGGGTTGGGGGACAGGGGTCTACAATGAGCAGTTCTTC. Its translation: CASSWGWGTGVYNEQFF.

This clone is medium-sized within its sample. The rearrangement joins TRBV6-4 to TRBJ1-6; no clear D. Deletions cut 3 bases from V and 8 bases from J, with 11 bases between. The CDR3 is 14 residues long. In germline, CDR1 is MRHNA, CDR2 SNTAGT. The CDR3 sequence is CASSEQASHSPLHF. The CDR3 nucleotides read TGTGCCAGCAGTGAGCAGGCATCCCATTCACCCCTCCACTTT.

J is TRBJ2-2 and V is TRBV5-1, with D perhaps assigned TRBD1 or TRBD2 (5 bases each). Germline-derived CDR1 and CDR2 are SGHRS and YFSETQ. Between the trimmed V and J ends, which lost 2 bases and 3 bases, there was a span of 14 bases. The CDR3 spans 16 residues. The CDR3 here is CASSFGTTVDTGELFF. The CDR3 coding sequence is TGCGCCAGCAGCTTCGGGACCACAGTAGACACCGGGGAGCTGTTTTTT.

The CDR3, as DNA: TGTGCCAGCACCCCCCCCGGCGGCAATCAGCCCCAGCATTTT. It yields the protein CASTPPGGNQPQHF. This chain connects TRBV28 to TRBJ1-5; D not certain. Germline loops: CDR1 MDHEN, CDR2 SYDVKM. V was clipped by 7 bases and J by 2 bases, with 12 bases between them. The CDR3 consists of 14 residues.

The chain couples TRBV6-1 to TRBJ2-1, with D unclear. The CDR3 runs to 14 residues. Germline values: CDR1 MNHNS, CDR2 SASEGT. V was pared by 0 bases and J by 2 bases, with 5 bases between. In DNA, the CDR3 is TGTGCCAGCAGTGAAGCAGGGCCCTACAATGAGCAGTTCTTC. This encodes CASSEAGPYNEQFF.

The chain joins TRBV6-5 to TRBJ2-7; 7 nucleotides line up with TRBD1. Germline CDR1 MNHEY, CDR2 SVGAGI. Losses at the gene ends were 6 bases for V and 7 bases for J; bases not matched to a gene: 9. The CDR3 spans 13 residues. The CDR3 here is CASRGQWPEEQYF. DNA of the CDR3: TGTGCCAGCAGGGGACAGTGGCCAGAGGAGCAGTACTTC.

The chain couples TRBV19 to TRBJ1-6, with D uncertain. CDR3 size: 12 residues. Germline lookup yields CDR1 LNHDA and CDR2 SQIVND (reference sequence). The V end lost 8 bases, the J end lost 7 bases, and 9 bases lay between the germline ends. The CDR3, as DNA: TGTGCCAGTGGGCAAAGAAATTCACCCCTCCACTTT. This encodes CASGQRNSPLHF.

The chain has TRBV7-3 and TRBJ2-3, with TRBD1 matching 10 bases. The germline CDR1 and CDR2 sequences are SGHTA and FQGTGA. The CDR3 runs 15 residues. The V and J ends lost 5 bases and 2 bases, in that order; junction bases with no gene match: 4. This CDR3 reads CASSQDRGITDTQYF. The CDR3 region has the DNA TGTGCCAGCAGCCAGGACAGGGGGATCACAGATACGCAGTATTTT. The whole variable domain, filled in from reference TRBV7-3 and TRBJ2-3, reads GAGVSQTPSNKVTEKGKYVELRCDPISGHTALYWYRQSLGQGPEFLIYFQGTGAADDSGLPNDRFFAVRPEGSVSTLKIQRTERGDSAVYLCASSQDRGITDTQYFGPGTRLTVL.

The gene calls are TRBV29-1 and TRBJ2-7; 11 bases fit TRBD2. Germline V gives CDR1 SQVTM, CDR2 ANQGSEA. The CDR3 spans 17 residues. J gave up 2 bases and V 6 bases, and 15 bases lay outside the gene matches. In nucleotides, the CDR3 is TGCAGCGTGGACGAGGTGGGACTAGCGGTGATACCCTACGAGCAGTACTTC. Amino acid sequence: CSVDEVGLAVIPYEQYF.

V is TRBV7-9 and J is TRBJ1-3; D gene unclear. CDR1 is SEHNR, CDR2 FQNEAQ, per germline (reference sequence). The V end lost 4 bases, the J end lost 1 base, and 8 bases lay between the germline ends. The CDR3 totals 14 residues. The CDR3 sequence is CASSSPRSGNTIYF. The CDR3, as DNA: TGTGCCAGCAGCTCCCCCCGTTCTGGAAACACCATATATTTT.

The V and J genes are TRBV10-1 and TRBJ2-3; 7 nucleotides align to TRBD1. V lost 5 bases to trimming and J lost 1 base; unmatched junction nucleotides: 6. The CDR3 totals 15 residues. Germline values: CDR1 WNHNN, CDR2 SYGVQD (reference sequence). CDR3 amino acids: CASSQTGAGTDTQYF. The CDR3, as DNA: TGCGCCAGCAGTCAAACAGGGGCCGGCACAGATACGCAGTATTTT.

V is TRBV7-9 and J is TRBJ2-1; 9 nucleotides agree with TRBD1. Losses at the gene ends were 7 bases for V and 4 bases for J; bases not matched to a gene: 8. The CDR3 has 15 amino acids. The germline CDR1 and CDR2 sequences are SEHNR and FQNEAQ (reference sequence). CDR3 sequence reads: CASKPYGTGYNEQFF. The CDR3 DNA reads TGTGCCAGCAAGCCCTACGGGACAGGGTACAATGAGCAGTTCTTC.

This clone is medium-sized by share. The gene calls are TRBV12-2 and TRBJ1-2; the table gives TRBD1 as D, unverified against the DNA. TRBV12-2 is reported as a pseudogene. This CDR3 spans 17 amino acids. The CDR3 sequence is CASRLRQGATSHYGYTF. In DNA, the CDR3 is TGTGCAAGTCGCTTAAGACAGGGGGCTACGTCCCACTATGGCTACACCTTC.